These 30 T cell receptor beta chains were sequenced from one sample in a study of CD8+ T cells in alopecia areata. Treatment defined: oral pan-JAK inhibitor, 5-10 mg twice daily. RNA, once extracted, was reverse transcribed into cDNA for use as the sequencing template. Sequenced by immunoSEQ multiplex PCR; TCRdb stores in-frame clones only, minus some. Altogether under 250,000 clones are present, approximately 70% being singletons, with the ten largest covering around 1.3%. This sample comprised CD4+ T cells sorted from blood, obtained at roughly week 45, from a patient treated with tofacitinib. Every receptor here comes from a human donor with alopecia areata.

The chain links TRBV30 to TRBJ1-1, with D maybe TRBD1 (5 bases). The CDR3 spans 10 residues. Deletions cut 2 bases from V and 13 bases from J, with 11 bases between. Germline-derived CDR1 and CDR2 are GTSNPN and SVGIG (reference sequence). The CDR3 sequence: CAWSQQVRFF. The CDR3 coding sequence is TGTGCCTGGAGTCAACAGGTCCGTTTCTTT.

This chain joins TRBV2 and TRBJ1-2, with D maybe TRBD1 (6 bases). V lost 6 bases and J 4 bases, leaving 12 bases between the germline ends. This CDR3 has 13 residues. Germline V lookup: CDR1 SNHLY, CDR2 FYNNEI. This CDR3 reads CASSGQGTYGYTF. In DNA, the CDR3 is TGTGCCAGCAGCGGCCAGGGGACCTATGGCTACACCTTC.

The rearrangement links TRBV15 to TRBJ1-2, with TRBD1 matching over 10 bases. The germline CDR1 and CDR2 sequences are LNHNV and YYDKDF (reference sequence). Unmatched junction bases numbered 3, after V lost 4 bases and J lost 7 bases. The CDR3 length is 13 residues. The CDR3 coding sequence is TGTGCCACCAGCACCGGGACAGGGGTTGGCTACACCTTC. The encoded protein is CATSTGTGVGYTF.

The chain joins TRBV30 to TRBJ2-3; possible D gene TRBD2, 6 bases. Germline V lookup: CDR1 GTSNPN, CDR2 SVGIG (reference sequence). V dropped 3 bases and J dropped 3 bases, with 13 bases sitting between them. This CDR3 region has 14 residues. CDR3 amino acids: CAWRGLGLTDTQYF. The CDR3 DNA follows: TGTGCCTGGAGGGGACTTGGACTGACAGATACGCAGTATTTT.

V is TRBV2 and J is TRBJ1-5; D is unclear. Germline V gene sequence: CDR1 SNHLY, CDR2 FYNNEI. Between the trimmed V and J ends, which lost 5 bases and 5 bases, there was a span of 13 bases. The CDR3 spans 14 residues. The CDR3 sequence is CASSTSPLDQPQHF. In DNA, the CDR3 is TGTGCCAGCAGTACAAGTCCGCTGGATCAGCCCCAGCATTTT.

The CDR3 loop is CASSHRSGATEAFF. As DNA, the CDR3 is TGCGCCAGCAGCCATCGGTCAGGGGCCACTGAAGCTTTCTTT. The rearrangement links TRBV4-3 to TRBJ1-1; possibly TRBD1 for D (6 bases). This CDR3 is built from 14 residues. Germline assignment: CDR1 LGHNA and CDR2 YSLEER. V lost 3 bases, J lost 4 bases, and 12 bases lay in between.

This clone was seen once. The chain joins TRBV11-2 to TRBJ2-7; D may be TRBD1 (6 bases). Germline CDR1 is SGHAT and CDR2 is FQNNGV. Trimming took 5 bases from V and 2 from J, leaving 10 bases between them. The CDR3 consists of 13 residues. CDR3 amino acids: CASSKDSTYEQYF. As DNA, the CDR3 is TGTGCCAGCAGCAAGGACAGCACCTACGAGCAGTACTTC. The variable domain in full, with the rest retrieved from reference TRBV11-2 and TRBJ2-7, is EAGVAQSPRYKIIEKRQSVAFWCNPISGHATLYWYQQILGQGPKLLIQFQNNGVVDDSQLPKDRFSAERLKGVDSTLKIQPAKLEDSAVYLCASSKDSTYEQYFGPGTRLTVT.

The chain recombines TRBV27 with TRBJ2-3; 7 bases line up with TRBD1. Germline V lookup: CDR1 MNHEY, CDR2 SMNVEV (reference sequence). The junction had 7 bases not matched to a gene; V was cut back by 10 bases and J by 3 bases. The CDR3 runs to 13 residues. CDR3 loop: CAISDRVTDTQYF. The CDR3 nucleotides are TGTGCCATTTCAGACAGGGTGACAGATACGCAGTATTTT.

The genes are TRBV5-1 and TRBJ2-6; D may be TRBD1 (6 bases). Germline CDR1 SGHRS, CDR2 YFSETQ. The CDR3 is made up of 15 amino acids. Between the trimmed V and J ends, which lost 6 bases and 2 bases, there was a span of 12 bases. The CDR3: CASTQQGTGANVLTF. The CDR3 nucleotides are TGCGCCAGCACCCAACAGGGCACTGGGGCCAACGTCCTGACTTTC.

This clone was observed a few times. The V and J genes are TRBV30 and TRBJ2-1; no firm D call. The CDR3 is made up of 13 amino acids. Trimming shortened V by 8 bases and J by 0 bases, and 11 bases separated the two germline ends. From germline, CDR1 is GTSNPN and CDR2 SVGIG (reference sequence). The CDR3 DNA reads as TGTGCCGGGCTGGCGACCTCCTACAATGAGCAGTTCTTC. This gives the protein CAGLATSYNEQFF.

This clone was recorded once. CDR3 nucleotide sequence: TGTGCCAGCAGCTTCCGGACCAATTCACCCCTCCACTTT. Translating gives CASSFRTNSPLHF. The chain recombines TRBV11-3 with TRBJ1-6; D gene ambiguous. The CDR3 loop spans 13 amino acids. The V and J ends lost 3 bases and 7 bases respectively, with 7 bases between them. CDR1 and CDR2 from the germline V gene are SGHNT and YENEEA.

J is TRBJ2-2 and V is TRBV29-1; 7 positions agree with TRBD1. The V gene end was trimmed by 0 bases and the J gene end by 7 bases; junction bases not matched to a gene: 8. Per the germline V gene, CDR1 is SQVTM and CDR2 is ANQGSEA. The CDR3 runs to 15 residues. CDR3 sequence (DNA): TGCAGCGTTGAAGATCTCCGCAGGGGGAGCGGGGAGCTGTTTTTT. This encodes CSVEDLRRGSGELFF.

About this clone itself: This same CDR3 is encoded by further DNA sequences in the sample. DNA for the CDR3: TGTGCCTGGAGTCCAGGAACGGAGACCCAGTACTTC. Amino acid sequence: CAWSPGTETQYF. J is TRBJ2-5 and V is TRBV30; D remains unclear. Per germline, CDR1 GTSNPN and CDR2 SVGIG (reference sequence). V lost 2 bases to trimming and J lost 5 bases, with 9 bases between them. CDR3 size: 12 residues.

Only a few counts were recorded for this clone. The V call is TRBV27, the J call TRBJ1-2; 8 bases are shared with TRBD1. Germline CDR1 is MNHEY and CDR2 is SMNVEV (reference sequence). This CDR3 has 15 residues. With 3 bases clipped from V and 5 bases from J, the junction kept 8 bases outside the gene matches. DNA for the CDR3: TGTGCCAGCAGTTTGTCGGGACAGGAAAAGTATGGCTACACCTTC. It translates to CASSLSGQEKYGYTF.

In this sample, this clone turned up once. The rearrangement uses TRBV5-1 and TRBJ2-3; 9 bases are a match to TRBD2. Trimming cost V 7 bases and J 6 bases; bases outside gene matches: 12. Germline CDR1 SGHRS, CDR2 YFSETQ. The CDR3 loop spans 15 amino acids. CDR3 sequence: CASRLAATGWDTQYF. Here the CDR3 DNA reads TGCGCCAGCCGACTAGCGGCAACGGGCTGGGATACGCAGTATTTT.

CDR3 coding DNA: TGTGCCTGGAGTGTACCTCGGGACACCCGCTATGGCTACACCTTC. It is translated as CAWSVPRDTRYGYTF. V gene TRBV30 combines with J gene TRBJ1-2; TRBD1 is a possible D gene (6 bases). CDR1 and CDR2 (germline): GTSNPN, SVGIG (reference sequence). This CDR3 region has 15 residues. The ends were cut back, 0 bases at V and 4 bases at J, with 15 bases in the middle.

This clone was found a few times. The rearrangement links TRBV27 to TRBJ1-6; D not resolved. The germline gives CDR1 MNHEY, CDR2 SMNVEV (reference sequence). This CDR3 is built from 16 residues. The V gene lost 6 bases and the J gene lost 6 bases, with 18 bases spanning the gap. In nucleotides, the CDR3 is TGTGCCAGCAGCGTAGAGGGAAGGGCCGGTAATTCACCCCTCCACTTT. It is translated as CASSVEGRAGNSPLHF.

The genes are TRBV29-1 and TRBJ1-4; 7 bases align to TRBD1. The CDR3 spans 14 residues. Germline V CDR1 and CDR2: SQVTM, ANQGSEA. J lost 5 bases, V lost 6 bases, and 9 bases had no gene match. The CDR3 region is CSVVSTDRNEKLFF. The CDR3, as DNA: TGCAGCGTGGTGTCTACGGACAGGAATGAAAAACTGTTTTTT.

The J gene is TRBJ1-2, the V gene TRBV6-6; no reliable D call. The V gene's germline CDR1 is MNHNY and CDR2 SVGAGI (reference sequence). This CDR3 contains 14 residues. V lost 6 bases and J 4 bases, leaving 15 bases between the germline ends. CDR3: CASSPGQTVYGYTF. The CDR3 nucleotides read TGTGCCAGCAGCCCCGGGCAGACGGTCTATGGCTACACCTTC.

For the CDR3, the DNA is TGTGCCACAACTAGCGGGGGGGCTCATTACAATGAGCAGTTCTTC. It translates to CATTSGGAHYNEQFF. The V gene is TRBV7-2, the J gene TRBJ2-1; 13 bases map to TRBD2. The germline V gene encodes CDR1 SGHTA and CDR2 FQGNSA. CDR3 size: 15 residues. With 10 bases clipped from V and 4 bases from J, the junction kept 7 bases outside the gene matches.

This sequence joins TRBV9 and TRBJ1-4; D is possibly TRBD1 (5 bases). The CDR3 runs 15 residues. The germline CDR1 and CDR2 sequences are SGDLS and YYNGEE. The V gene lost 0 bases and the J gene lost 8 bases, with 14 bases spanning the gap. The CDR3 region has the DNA TGTGCCAGCAGCGTAGGGGCCAGGGTGGGCGAAAAACTGTTTTTT. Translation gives CASSVGARVGEKLFF.

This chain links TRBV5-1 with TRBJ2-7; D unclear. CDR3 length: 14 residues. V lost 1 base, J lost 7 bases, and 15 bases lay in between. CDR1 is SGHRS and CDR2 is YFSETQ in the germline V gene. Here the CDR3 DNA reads TGCGCCAGCAGCTTGAAAGGGTCGGATTGGGAGCAGTACTTC. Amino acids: CASSLKGSDWEQYF.

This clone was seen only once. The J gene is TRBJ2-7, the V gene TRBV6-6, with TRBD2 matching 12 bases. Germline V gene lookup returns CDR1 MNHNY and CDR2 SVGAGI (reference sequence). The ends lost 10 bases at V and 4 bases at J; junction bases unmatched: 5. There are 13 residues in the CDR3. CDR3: CAITGTSGYEQYF. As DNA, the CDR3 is TGTGCCATAACAGGGACTAGCGGGTACGAGCAGTACTTC.

DNA for the CDR3: TGTGCCAGCAGTTACTCGAAACAGGGAGAGGAAAAACTGTTTTTT. This sequence encodes CASSYSKQGEEKLFF. The chain uses TRBV6-6 and TRBJ1-4; TRBD1 is a possible D gene (6 bases). CDR1 is MNHNY, CDR2 SVGAGI, per germline (reference sequence). The V gene lost 0 bases and the J gene lost 8 bases, with 13 bases spanning the gap. The CDR3 has 15 amino acids.

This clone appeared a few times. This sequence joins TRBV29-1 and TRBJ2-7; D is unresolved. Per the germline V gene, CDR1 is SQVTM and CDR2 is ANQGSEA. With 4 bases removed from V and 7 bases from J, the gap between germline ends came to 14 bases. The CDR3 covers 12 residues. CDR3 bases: TGCAGCGTTGGGGGATTATCCTTGGAGCAGTACTTC. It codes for CSVGGLSLEQYF.

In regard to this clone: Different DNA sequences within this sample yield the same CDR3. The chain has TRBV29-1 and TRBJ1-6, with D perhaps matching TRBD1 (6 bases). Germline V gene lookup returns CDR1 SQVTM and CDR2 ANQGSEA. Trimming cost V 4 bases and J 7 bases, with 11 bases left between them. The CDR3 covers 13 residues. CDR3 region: CSVGEQGNSPLHF. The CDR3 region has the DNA TGCAGCGTTGGTGAACAGGGCAATTCACCCCTCCACTTT.

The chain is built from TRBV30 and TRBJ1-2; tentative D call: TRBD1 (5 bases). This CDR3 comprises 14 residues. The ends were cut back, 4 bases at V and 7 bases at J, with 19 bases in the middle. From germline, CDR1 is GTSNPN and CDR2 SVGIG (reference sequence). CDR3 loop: CAWIKRGWTRGYTF. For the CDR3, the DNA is TGTGCCTGGATCAAACGGGGGTGGACGCGTGGCTACACCTTC.

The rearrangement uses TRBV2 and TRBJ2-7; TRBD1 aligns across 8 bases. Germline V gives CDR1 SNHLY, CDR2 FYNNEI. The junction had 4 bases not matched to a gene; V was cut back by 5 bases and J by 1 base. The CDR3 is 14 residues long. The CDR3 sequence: CASSRDRLSYEQYF. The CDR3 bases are TGTGCCAGCAGTCGGGACAGGCTTTCCTACGAGCAGTACTTC.

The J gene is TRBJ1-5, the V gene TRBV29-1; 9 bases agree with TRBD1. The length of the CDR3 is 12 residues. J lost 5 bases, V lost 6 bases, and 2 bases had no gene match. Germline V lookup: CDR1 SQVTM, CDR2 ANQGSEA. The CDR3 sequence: CSVRDRDQPQHF. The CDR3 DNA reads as TGCAGCGTCCGGGACAGGGATCAGCCCCAGCATTTT.

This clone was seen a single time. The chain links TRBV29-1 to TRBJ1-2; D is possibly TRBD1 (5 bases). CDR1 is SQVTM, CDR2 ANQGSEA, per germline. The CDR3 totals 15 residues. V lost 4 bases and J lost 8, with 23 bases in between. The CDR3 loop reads CSVAPSGQLTGGYTF. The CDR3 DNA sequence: TGCAGCGTTGCCCCCTCTGGACAACTCACGGGAGGCTACACCTTC.